The rows below give T cell receptor beta chains drawn from one sample of a study of cytomegalovirus exposure and HLA in healthy donors. TCRdb's table, derived via immunoSEQ multiplex PCR, lists solely in-frame clones and lacks some. This sample carries 300,000 to 450,000 clones, approximately 90% of them seen once, and the ten largest clones take roughly 0.8%. Sample: PBMCs. These receptors were taken from a young woman in good health and CMV-seronegative. CDR3s include the opening cysteine and the closing phenylalanine or tryptophan. The size field is filled for only some rows; it gives once, few, many or a size class.

size	V	length	J	CDR3
.	TRBV28	16	TRBJ2-1	CASREGGGLKYNEQFF
.	TRBV4-2	15	TRBJ1-1	CASSQESNWGLEAFF
.	TRBV5-4	14	TRBJ2-7	CASSLAGFGYEQYF
.	TRBV28	16	TRBJ1-1	CASSPRTGGRGTEAFF
.	TRBV4-1	15	TRBJ2-7	CASSLQHGDSYEQYF
.	TRBV6-1	15	TRBJ1-6	CASSLGTGGNSPLHF
.	TRBV5-1	16	TRBJ2-5	CASSSMKTDAIGTQYF
once	TRBV5-1	15	TRBJ1-3	CASGRAGQGFYTIYF
.	TRBV5-6	17	TRBJ2-1	CASSLRTGLASYNEQFF
once	TRBV4-1	14	TRBJ2-3	CASSELVDSDTQYF
few	TRBV2	12	TRBJ2-7	CASRLVPYEQYF
.	TRBV5-5	19	TRBJ2-2	CASSLMTPGRQTNTGELFF
.	TRBV4-2	14	TRBJ2-6	CASSAGGGANVLTF
.	TRBV25-1	10	TRBJ2-7	CASAEVEQYF
few	TRBV18	14	TRBJ2-7	CASSPSSGSYEQYF
.	TRBV6-1	16	TRBJ2-5	CASSEALRGYQETQYF
.	TRBV28	15	TRBJ1-2	CASSYPHRGFNGYTF
.	TRBV29-1	12	TRBJ1-1	CSVGQGNTEAFF
.	TRBV6-5	14	TRBJ1-5	CASSATGRLKPQHF
.	TRBV7-9	15	TRBJ1-2	CASSLIGGSFSGYTF
once	TRBV4-1	13	TRBJ2-1	CASRLGSYNEQFF
once	TRBV15	13	TRBJ2-7	CATSRATGYEQYF
.	TRBV5-1	13	TRBJ1-1	CASMGQDHTEAFF
.	TRBV6-5	14	TRBJ2-5	CASSRNRGRETQYF
.	TRBV5-1	14	TRBJ2-3	CASSSGTVWDTQYF
.	TRBV9	15	TRBJ2-7	CASSVAWDRVNEQYF
.	TRBV5-1	14	TRBJ2-7	CASREGGSSYEQYF
.	TRBV27	13	TRBJ2-2	CASSLGRSGELFF
.	TRBV6-5	15	TRBJ2-3	CASSLAGAGTDTQYF
.	TRBV6-5	15	TRBJ2-1	CASSSPGLGGWEQFF
.	TRBV9	15	TRBJ1-4	CASSPSGSTNEKLFF
.	TRBV9	17	TRBJ2-7	CASSDGPRGGSSYEQYF
.	TRBV2	13	TRBJ1-2	CASSPGTGDGYTF
.	TRBV30	15	TRBJ2-3	CAWSVFSGTSDTQYF
.	TRBV7-6	16	TRBJ2-7	CASSARYRDRAYEQYF
once	TRBV19	14	TRBJ2-2	CASRTGGFTGELFF
.	TRBV6-1	14	TRBJ2-7	CASSEYVGGIEQYF
.	TRBV11-2	15	TRBJ2-1	CASSFTRTSGDEQFF
.	TRBV28	15	TRBJ2-3	CASSSPSGGTDTQYF
.	TRBV27	16	TRBJ2-2	CASSRGLAGGGGELFF
.	TRBV10-2	15	TRBJ2-3	CASSDRDRGRNTQYF
.	TRBV5-1	15	TRBJ1-2	CASSPRTGGVDGYTF